This TCR beta chain is from a study of T-cell memory formation after mild COVID-19 (dated by TCRdb to the early 2020s). General notes on the study: TCR sequence clusters from the two donors were found to be largely donor specific. In two donors, T-cell clones that expanded and contracted after mild COVID-19 were followed by sequencing TCRalpha and TCRbeta repertoires longitudinally. The cohort was made up of two young adult volunteers, one female and one male, who were previously healthy. Findings and caveats that apply to the study as a whole: Contracting CD4+ clones were found mainly in CM and EM memory subsets, while CD8+ clones were enriched in EMRA. SARS-CoV-2 specificity of the second-wave clones peaking on day 37 was not confirmed. The detection of some responding clones in pre-infection memory suggests that pre-existing cross-reactive memory T cells joined the SARS-CoV-2 response. Clones contracting from day 15 to 85 had balanced CD4/CD8 phenotypes, while a second wave expanding from day 15 to 37 was biased towards CD4+. The study included only a couple of mild cases, and larger cohorts that include severe cases with pre-infection samples were judged to be necessary.

Sequencing was performed on an Illumina NovaSeq 6000. Using 5'RACE with constant-segment primers, TCRalpha and TCRbeta cDNA libraries were constructed, with sample barcodes and unique molecular identifiers added in the process. RNA was extracted from every sample with Trizol reagent. Libraries were amplified in two PCR steps, with a second sample barcode and Illumina TruSeq adapters added in the second step. The libraries were sequenced on an Illumina NovaSeq using 2 x 150 bp paired-end reads. The paper's processing steps were these. With migec v1.2.7, reads were demultiplexed and then collapsed into UMI-guided consensus sequences. With mixcr v2.1.11, UMI consensuses were aligned to TRA and TRB V and J templates and assembled into clonotypes. A clonotype was counted as expanded or contracted only if both edgeR and NoisET called the change significant, with noise models trained on biological replicates. edgeR calls used a false discovery rate-adjusted p below 0.01 and a log2 fold-change threshold of 1. As an exploratory analysis of dynamics, PCA with hierarchical clustering was applied to max-normalized trajectories of the 1000 most abundant clonotypes. Each responding clone was given a CD4 or CD8 phenotype based on the CD4+ and CD8+ repertoires, which had been sequenced separately. The public reads were reprocessed in TCRdb via fastp at Q25 and MiXCR, keeping in-frame beta chains. Each entry merges the rows of one CDR3 protein and shows their most common DNA and genes. TCRdb's processing, not the authors' own work, is the source of the V and J calls. The sample table records around 80,000 distinct CDR3 sequences; 10% to 15% of these occur just once. The ten biggest clones cover 35% to 50% of the sample.

The trim is 0 bases for V and 5 bases for J, with a gap of 11 bases between the germline ends. The CDR3 runs 15 residues from the cysteine to the phenylalanine. Only the CDR3 portion is preserved as DNA: 45 bases, with reading frame beginning at the first base. As encoded in the germline V gene, CDR1 is SGHTA while CDR2 is FQGNSA. Ficoll-Paque density gradient centrifugation was the method used to isolate PBMCs. This clonotype was picked up a small number of times. Its antigen is still unknown. Base-call qualities are not available, and no considerably larger clone is one nucleotide away. The rearranged segments are TRBV7-2 and TRBJ2-1, and the D gene may be TRBD2, 6 bases matching. The specimen sequenced was PBMCs or a T cell subset sorted from them (not recorded which). The TCR sequence derives from a man younger than 35 who had mild COVID-19 (a few samples of this study predate the infection). The sample titles of this study are shuffled in the database, so cell type and time point are left out; the donor was told from shared clones. The nucleotides read TGTGCCAGCAGCTTAGCTAGCGGACTGAACAATGAGCAGTTCTTC. It is translated as CASSLASGLNNEQFF.